A single sample is the source of the 30 T cell receptor beta chains below, sequenced in a study of blood T cell repertoires in COVID-19. The assay was immunoSEQ multiplex PCR, and TCRdb's table has in-frame clones only and misses some. The sample shows 160,000 or so clones, 75% to 85% of them seen only once. Sequencing used PBMCs or T cells enriched from blood (not recorded which). Source of these receptors: a man in his fifties or sixties who had recovered from COVID-19.

The chain has TRBV30 and TRBJ1-1; TRBD1 matches at 8 bases. V lost 0 bases, J lost 8 bases, and 17 bases stayed unmatched. This CDR3 spans 17 amino acids. Germline loops: CDR1 GTSNPN, CDR2 SVGIG (reference sequence). The CDR3 DNA reads TGTGCCTGGAGTGTAACCGGACAGGGTCTGCGAAGTAGAGAAGCTTTCTTT. This codes for CAWSVTGQGLRSREAFF. The variable domain in full, with the rest retrieved from reference TRBV30 and TRBJ1-1, is SQTIHQWPATLVQPVGSPLSLECTVEGTSNPNLYWYRQAAGRGLQLLFYSVGIGQISSEVPQNLSASRPQDRQFILSSKKLLLSDSGFYLCAWSVTGQGLRSREAFFGQGTRLTVV.

The chain links TRBV5-1 to TRBJ2-3; D is possibly TRBD2 (6 bases). CDR3 length: 15 amino acids. In germline, CDR1 is SGHRS, CDR2 YFSETQ. The V and J ends lost 4 bases and 2 bases respectively, with 14 bases between them. In DNA, the CDR3 is TGCGCCAGCAGCCCCAAGGGACTTACCACAGATACGCAGTATTTT. This codes for CASSPKGLTTDTQYF.

This chain joins TRBV7-6 and TRBJ1-1; D might be TRBD1 (6 bases). The CDR3 is made up of 14 amino acids. The germline gives CDR1 SGHVS, CDR2 FNYEAQ. Deletions cut 3 bases from V and 4 bases from J, with 12 bases between. The CDR3 sequence is CASSFKGDGTEAFF. The CDR3 bases are TGTGCCAGCAGCTTCAAGGGGGATGGCACTGAAGCTTTCTTT.

This chain joins TRBV7-9 and TRBJ1-5, with 7 bases that match TRBD1. The CDR3 length is 15 residues. V lost 5 bases and J lost 3; bases outside the gene matches: 7. CDR1 and CDR2 from the germline V gene are SEHNR and FQNEAQ (reference sequence). DNA for the CDR3: TGTGCCAGCAGCCCCCCCGGGACAGTCAATCAGCCCCAGCATTTT. This codes for CASSPPGTVNQPQHF.

CDR3 DNA: TGCGCCAGCAGTGGCCCCCGGACTAACTACGAGCAGTACTTC. Translated: CASSGPRTNYEQYF. The V gene is TRBV10-2, the J gene TRBJ2-7; weak D call: TRBD2 (6 bases). Looked up from germline, CDR1 is WSHSY and CDR2 is SAAADI. Trimming took 4 bases from V and 3 from J, leaving 13 bases between them. The length of the CDR3 is 14 residues.

The chain is built from TRBV5-1 and TRBJ2-5, with 10 positions matching TRBD2. Looked up from germline, CDR1 is SGHRS and CDR2 is YFSETQ. Trimming at V came to 6 bases and at J to 3 bases, leaving 5 bases not matched to a gene. The CDR3 is made up of 14 amino acids. CDR3 sequence: CASTGLAGEETQYF. The CDR3, as DNA: TGCGCCAGCACGGGTCTAGCGGGGGAAGAGACCCAGTACTTC.

J is TRBJ2-7 and V is TRBV9; weak D call: TRBD1 (5 bases). This CDR3 has 13 amino acids. Germline CDR1 and CDR2: SGDLS and YYNGEE. V was clipped by 0 bases and J by 1 base, with 5 bases between them. CDR3 region: CASSVGQSYEQYF. CDR3 DNA sequence: TGTGCCAGCAGCGTAGGACAGTCCTACGAGCAGTACTTC.

The chain employs TRBV10-2 and TRBJ1-5, with a tentative D call TRBD1 (6 bases). Germline lookup yields CDR1 WSHSY and CDR2 SAAADI. V dropped 9 bases and J dropped 7 bases, with 13 bases sitting between them. The CDR3 is 12 residues long. The DNA of the CDR3 is TGCGCCAGTTTAGAAGGGGGACAGCCCCAGCATTTT. Protein product: CASLEGGQPQHF.

The chain uses TRBV29-1 and TRBJ1-1; TRBD1 is a possible D gene (5 bases). CDR1 and CDR2 (germline): SQVTM, ANQGSEA. This CDR3 contains 15 residues. Trimming shortened V by 6 bases and J by 0 bases, and 17 bases separated the two germline ends. This CDR3 is CSVNQGKGLNTEAFF. In DNA, the CDR3 is TGCAGCGTGAATCAGGGAAAAGGGTTGAACACTGAAGCTTTCTTT.

The rearrangement links TRBV6-5 to TRBJ1-6; 8 bases fit TRBD1. Germline V gene data show CDR1 as MNHEY and CDR2 as SVGAGI. V shed 7 bases and J 2 bases; nucleotides not matched to a gene: 4. CDR3 length equals 15 residues. The CDR3 region is CASNTGGAYNSPLHF. The CDR3 DNA reads as TGTGCCAGCAATACAGGGGGTGCCTATAATTCACCCCTCCACTTT.

This chain connects TRBV7-9 to TRBJ1-6; 7 bases are a match to TRBD1. V gave up 1 base and J gave up 7 bases; unmatched junction bases: 7. This CDR3 spans 16 amino acids. Germline V lookup: CDR1 SEHNR, CDR2 FQNEAQ (reference sequence). The CDR3 nucleotides are TGTGCCAGCAGCTTAGGGTCTGGGACAGTAAATTCACCCCTCCACTTT. Translating gives CASSLGSGTVNSPLHF.

The V gene is TRBV11-2, the J gene TRBJ2-5; the match to TRBD2 covers 12 bases. The CDR3 runs to 16 residues. J gave up 4 bases and V 3 bases, and 6 bases lay outside the gene matches. The germline gives CDR1 SGHAT, CDR2 FQNNGV. CDR3 region: CASSLGGLAGRETQYF. The CDR3 region has the DNA TGTGCCAGCAGCTTGGGCGGACTAGCGGGGAGAGAGACCCAGTACTTC. Complete variable domain (other parts from reference TRBV11-2 and TRBJ2-5): EAGVAQSPRYKIIEKRQSVAFWCNPISGHATLYWYQQILGQGPKLLIQFQNNGVVDDSQLPKDRFSAERLKGVDSTLKIQPAKLEDSAVYLCASSLGGLAGRETQYFGPGTRLLVL.

The V gene is TRBV28, the J gene TRBJ2-7; TRBD1 agrees at 8 bases. Unmatched junction bases numbered 9, after V lost 10 bases and J lost 4 bases. The CDR3 totals 13 residues. Germline CDR1 and CDR2: MDHEN and SYDVKM. The CDR3, as DNA: TGTGCCACTCACCTACAGGGGGGTTACGAGCAGTACTTC. Protein product: CATHLQGGYEQYF.

CDR3: CAWNRQGRGYNEQFF. The CDR3 DNA reads as TGTGCCTGGAACCGACAGGGAAGAGGGTACAATGAGCAGTTCTTC. The J gene is TRBJ2-1, the V gene TRBV30, with 7 bases fitting TRBD1. Germline values: CDR1 GTSNPN, CDR2 SVGIG (reference sequence). The ends lost 4 bases at V and 4 bases at J; junction bases unmatched: 10. CDR3 size: 15 residues.

This chain joins TRBV7-2 and TRBJ1-2; TRBD1 matches 7 bases. Germline V CDR1 and CDR2: SGHTA, FQGNSA. After removal of 7 bases from V and 7 bases from J, the junction contained 9 bases not matched to a gene. The CDR3 sequence is 13 residues long. CDR3 bases: TGTGCCAGCACCCAACAGGGGTTGGCTGGCTACACCTTC. This encodes CASTQQGLAGYTF.

This clone was seen once. V is TRBV19 and J is TRBJ1-1; D ambiguous. The CDR3 is 13 residues long. The germline CDR1 and CDR2 sequences are LNHDA and SQIVND (reference sequence). Trimming left V 3 bases short and J 4 bases short, with 9 bases between. The CDR3 sequence is CASSIVGGTEAFF. In nucleotides, the CDR3 is TGTGCCAGTAGTATCGTAGGAGGCACTGAAGCTTTCTTT. Supplemented by reference TRBV19 and TRBJ1-1, the full variable domain reads DGGITQSPKYLFRKEGQNVTLSCEQNLNHDAMYWYRQDPGQGLRLIYYSQIVNDFQKGDIAEGYSVSREKKESFPLTVTSAQKNPTAFYLCASSIVGGTEAFFGQGTRLTVV.

This chain joins TRBV6-1 and TRBJ1-6; D not resolved. Per the germline V gene, CDR1 is MNHNS and CDR2 is SASEGT. The germline V and J ends were trimmed by 2 bases and 0 bases, with 5 bases remaining between them. The CDR3 consists of 15 residues. The CDR3 region has the DNA TGTGCCAGCAGTGAAAAGAGCTCCTATAATTCACCCCTCCACTTT. It yields the protein CASSEKSSYNSPLHF.

The chain employs TRBV2 and TRBJ2-7; 7 bases are shared with TRBD2. Trimming cost V 2 bases and J 5 bases; bases outside gene matches: 6. Looked up from germline, CDR1 is SNHLY and CDR2 is FYNNEI. The CDR3 is made up of 14 amino acids. Here the CDR3 reads CASSERRGFHEQYF. The CDR3 DNA follows: TGTGCCAGCAGTGAACGGCGGGGGTTCCACGAGCAGTACTTC. Variable domain in full (rest from reference TRBV2 and TRBJ2-7): EPEVTQTPSHQVTQMGQEVILRCVPISNHLYFYWYRQILGQKVEFLVSFYNNEISEKSEIFDDQFSVERPDGSNFTLKIRSTKLEDSAMYFCASSERRGFHEQYFGPGTRLTVT.

This clone turned up a few times. This chain connects TRBV2 to TRBJ1-2; a weak D match, TRBD1 (6 bases). With 8 bases removed from V and 8 bases from J, the gap between germline ends came to 15 bases. The germline V gene encodes CDR1 SNHLY and CDR2 FYNNEI. The CDR3 is 12 residues long. In nucleotides, the CDR3 is TGTGCCAGCGCCGCAGGGGTAGGCGGCTACACCTTC. Protein sequence: CASAAGVGGYTF.

The V and J genes are TRBV7-6 and TRBJ1-4; maybe TRBD1 (5 bases). The CDR3 sequence is 16 residues long. In germline, CDR1 is SGHVS, CDR2 FNYEAQ. The V end was cut by 0 bases, the J end by 3 bases, with 11 bases between. CDR3 amino acids: CASSLAASGPNEKLFF. CDR3 coding DNA: TGTGCCAGCAGCTTAGCGGCGTCAGGGCCTAATGAAAAACTGTTTTTT.

This clone was recorded once. No DNA is shown, since the ends of the CDR3 on it are uncertain; the CDR3 is the one TCRdb lists. This chain links TRBV6-1 with TRBJ2-7; the table gives TRBD2 as D, unverified against the DNA. Germline V gives CDR1 MNHNS, CDR2 SASEGT. The CDR3 spans 14 residues, counting both ends. This chain's CDR3 is CASSEVGRGAFILF.

The chain is built from TRBV2 and TRBJ1-6, with 7 bases fitting TRBD1. The germline V gene encodes CDR1 SNHLY and CDR2 FYNNEI. CDR3 length: 19 amino acids. After removal of 2 bases from V and 0 bases from J, the junction contained 10 bases not matched to a gene. The CDR3 DNA follows: TGTGCCAGCAGTGAACAGGGGGGAACCGAATTCTCCTATAATTCACCCCTCCACTTT. This translates into CASSEQGGTEFSYNSPLHF.

A few counts support this clone. This CDR3 reads CASSLGGAGEKLFF. The CDR3 DNA reads as TGTGCCAGCAGCTTGGGTGGGGCGGGGGAAAAACTGTTTTTT. The chain joins TRBV7-2 to TRBJ1-4; D might be TRBD1 (5 bases). Germline-derived CDR1 and CDR2 are SGHTA and FQGNSA. Trimming removed 3 bases from V and 8 bases from J, with 13 bases in between. The CDR3 consists of 14 residues.

This rearrangement joins TRBV19 to TRBJ1-5; D is unclear. The CDR3 is made up of 13 amino acids. CDR1 and CDR2 from the germline V gene are LNHDA and SQIVND (reference sequence). Trimming pared 7 bases from V and 1 base from J, leaving 8 bases between. For the CDR3, the DNA is TGTGCCAGTAACTCCGTGAGCAATCAGCCCCAGCATTTT. Encoded protein: CASNSVSNQPQHF.

This clone appeared a single time. Written as DNA, the CDR3 is TGTGCCAGCAGCTTAGTGACAGGGTCTAATGAAAAACTGTTTTTT. Its translation: CASSLVTGSNEKLFF. The genes are TRBV7-9 and TRBJ1-4; 7 positions match TRBD1. The germline CDR1 and CDR2 sequences are SEHNR and FQNEAQ (reference sequence). CDR3 length equals 15 residues. V lost 1 base to trimming and J lost 3 bases; unmatched junction nucleotides: 2.

V is TRBV10-2 and J is TRBJ2-4; 7 bases map to TRBD1. The germline CDR1 and CDR2 sequences are WSHSY and SAAADI. The CDR3 is 12 residues long. J gave up 12 bases and V 2 bases, and 4 bases lay outside the gene matches. The CDR3 DNA reads TGCGCCAGCAGTGAGGACAGGGTGTATCAGTACTTC. It encodes CASSEDRVYQYF.

This clone was detected only once. This rearrangement joins TRBV29-1 to TRBJ2-7, with 9 bases that match TRBD1. Germline assignment: CDR1 SQVTM and CDR2 ANQGSEA. The CDR3 is made up of 14 amino acids. J gave up 0 bases and V 7 bases, and 7 bases lay outside the gene matches. The CDR3 here is CSAGGQGGSYEQYF. The DNA of the CDR3 is TGCAGCGCTGGGGGACAGGGAGGCTCCTACGAGCAGTACTTC.

The CDR3 DNA reads TGTGCCACCAGTGAACGGACCGGGGAGCTGTTTTTT. Its translation: CATSERTGELFF. The V call is TRBV24-1, the J call TRBJ2-2; no clear D. Germline V CDR1 and CDR2: KGHDR, SFDVKD. This CDR3 is built from 12 residues. Trimming stripped 4 bases from V and 5 bases from J, with 4 bases between.

The chain carries TRBV7-9 and TRBJ1-1; a possible D gene is TRBD1 (5 bases). Germline V lookup: CDR1 SEHNR, CDR2 FQNEAQ (reference sequence). Deletions cut 0 bases from V and 0 bases from J, with 8 bases between. The CDR3 has 15 amino acids. The CDR3 reads CASSLAQGLNTEAFF. Written as DNA, the CDR3 is TGTGCCAGCAGCTTAGCTCAGGGTCTGAACACTGAAGCTTTCTTT. Complete variable domain (other parts from reference TRBV7-9 and TRBJ1-1): DTGVSQNPRHKITKRGQNVTFRCDPISEHNRLYWYRQTLGQGPEFLTYFQNEAQLEKSRLLSDRFSAERPKGSFSTLEIQRTEQGDSAMYLCASSLAQGLNTEAFFGQGTRLTVV.

The rearrangement links TRBV14 to TRBJ1-1; 7 bases match TRBD1. The CDR3 length is 15 residues. Germline CDR1 SGHDN, CDR2 FVKESK. The junction had 7 bases not matched to a gene; V was cut back by 4 bases and J by 2 bases. The CDR3 is CASSRAGTVNTEAFF. In DNA, the CDR3 is TGTGCCAGCAGCCGGGCCGGGACAGTAAACACTGAAGCTTTCTTT.